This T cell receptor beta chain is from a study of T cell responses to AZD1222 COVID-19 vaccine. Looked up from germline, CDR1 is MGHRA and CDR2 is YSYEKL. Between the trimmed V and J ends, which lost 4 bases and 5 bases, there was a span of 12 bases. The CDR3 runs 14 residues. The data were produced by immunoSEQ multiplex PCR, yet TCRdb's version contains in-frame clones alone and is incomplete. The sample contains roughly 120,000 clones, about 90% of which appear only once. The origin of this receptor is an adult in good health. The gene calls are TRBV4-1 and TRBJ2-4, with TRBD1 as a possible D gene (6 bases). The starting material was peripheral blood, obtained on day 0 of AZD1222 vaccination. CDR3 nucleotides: TGCGCCAGCAGCCCAAACAGGGCCGAAAACATTCAGTACTTC. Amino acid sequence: CASSPNRAENIQYF.